The present T cell receptor (beta chain) was sequenced within a study of cytomegalovirus exposure and HLA in healthy donors. Study results and limitations: In a later analysis, HLA-C alleles had the fewest associated TCRs, DRB1 alleles the most.

Germline values: CDR1 MNHEY, CDR2 SMNVEV (reference sequence). This CDR3 has 13 amino acids. J lost 5 bases, V lost 7 bases, and 6 bases had no gene match. On this clone: As yet, its antigen is unknown.

Vbeta (60) and Jbeta (13) primers were used in the PCR. Repertoires were generated with immunoSEQ multiplex PCR, while TCRdb's copy carries only in-frame clones and drops some. Here the sample spans more than 85,000 clones, nearly 80% being singletons. Sequencing input: PBMCs. This receptor was taken from a woman aged 25 to 39 in good health and CMV-seronegative. The V call is TRBV27, the J call TRBJ1-1, with TRBD1 matching 8 bases. The DNA for the CDR3 is TGTGCCAGCAAGGACACAGGGGGAACTGAAGCTTTCTTT. This translates into CASKDTGGTEAFF.